These 18 T cell receptor beta chains came from one sample sequenced in a study of regulatory T cells in long-lasting Graves disease. Time point described: persistent/refractory GD, antithyroid drugs over 5 years with positive TRAb. After RNA was extracted from PBMCs, the TCR library was made from it. Libraries of TCR beta came from iRepertoire HTBI primers plus Arm-PCR of CDR3 regions. TCRdb reprocessed the multiplex PCR reads with MiXCR, giving one entry per CDR3 protein. This sample has 700,000 or so distinct CDR3 sequences; about 32% occur once, and the top ten carry roughly 40%. The material sequenced was peripheral blood mononuclear cells (PBMCs), taken when the disease was refractory, from a patient treated with antithyroid drugs. The source of these receptors is a female donor with Graves disease.

The CDR3 DNA reads TGTGCCAGCAGCCACGGGATGCCTGAAGCTTTCTTT. Translated: CASSHGMPEAFF. The J gene is TRBJ1-1, the V gene TRBV3-1; D not certain. Germline loops: CDR1 LGHDT, CDR2 YNNKEL (reference sequence). This CDR3 has 12 residues. The ends were cut back, 3 bases at V and 6 bases at J, with 8 bases in the middle.

This clonotype was detected many times. V and J are TRBV10-3 and TRBJ1-5; perhaps TRBD1 as D (6 bases). Trimming removed 5 bases from V and 3 bases from J, with 17 bases in between. The V gene's germline CDR1 is ENHRY and CDR2 SYGVKD. CDR3 length: 16 residues. This chain's CDR3 is CAISSDRTGNNQPQHF. The CDR3 coding sequence is TGTGCCATCAGTTCCGACAGGACTGGGAACAATCAGCCCCAGCATTTT.

This clonotype was seen at least ten times. This CDR3 reads CASSFSREGGYTF. The DNA of the CDR3 is TGTGCCAGCAGTTTCAGCAGGGAGGGGGGCTACACCTTC. The chain carries TRBV27 and TRBJ1-2; D is possibly TRBD1 (5 bases). The V gene lost 3 bases and the J gene lost 8 bases, with 13 bases spanning the gap. Germline V gives CDR1 MNHEY, CDR2 SMNVEV (reference sequence). This CDR3 is built from 13 residues.

The V and J genes are TRBV29-1 and TRBJ1-1; no clear D gene. The CDR3 consists of 15 residues. The V gene lost 1 base and the J gene lost 0 bases, with 12 bases spanning the gap. Germline lookup yields CDR1 SQVTM and CDR2 ANQGSEA. The CDR3 sequence: CSVEGGPNLNTEAFF. CDR3 DNA sequence: TGCAGCGTTGAAGGAGGTCCGAACCTGAACACTGAAGCTTTCTTT.

The chain links TRBV29-1 to TRBJ1-1; D not resolved. Germline V gene data show CDR1 as SQVTM and CDR2 as ANQGSEA. The germline V and J ends were trimmed by 4 bases and 1 base, with 7 bases remaining between them. CDR3 length equals 12 residues. CDR3 loop: CSVALENTEAFF. DNA of the CDR3: TGCAGCGTTGCTTTGGAGAACACTGAAGCTTTCTTT.

There are a few counts of this clonotype. The chain joins TRBV28 to TRBJ1-4; 7 nucleotides match TRBD1. CDR1 is MDHEN and CDR2 is SYDVKM in the germline V gene. The CDR3 consists of 13 residues. J gave up 8 bases and V 6 bases, and 6 bases lay outside the gene matches. The CDR3 DNA reads as TGTGCCAGCAGCCCCGGGACAGTCGAAAAACTGTTTTTT. It is translated as CASSPGTVEKLFF.

The gene calls are TRBV20-1 and TRBJ2-1; 12 nucleotides line up with TRBD2. Trimming took 1 base from V and 7 from J; bases not matched to a gene: 5. Germline V gene lookup returns CDR1 DFQATT and CDR2 SNEGSKA (reference sequence). CDR3 length equals 15 residues. The CDR3 sequence: CSARGLAGARNEQFF. CDR3 coding DNA: TGCAGTGCTAGAGGACTAGCGGGAGCCCGAAATGAGCAGTTCTTC.

This clonotype was seen at least ten times. V and J are TRBV6-2 or TRBV6-3 and TRBJ2-7; possibly TRBD2 for D (6 bases). The V end was cut by 5 bases, the J end by 3 bases, with 11 bases between. The CDR3 totals 13 residues. Germline V CDR1 and CDR2: MNHEY, SVGEGT. CDR3 in amino acids: CASSGGVYYEQYF. CDR3 bases: TGTGCCAGCAGTGGCGGGGTTTACTACGAGCAGTACTTC.

This clonotype was recorded at least ten times. The gene calls are TRBV6-2 or TRBV6-3 and TRBJ1-2; weak D call: TRBD1 (5 bases). The CDR3 spans 15 residues. Germline V CDR1 and CDR2: MNHEY, SVGEGT. Trimming stripped 2 bases from V and 0 bases from J, with 10 bases between. The CDR3 DNA reads TGTGCCAGCAGTTACAGGGACCCAGCTAACTATGGCTACACCTTC. Its protein product is CASSYRDPANYGYTF.

This clonotype was found a few times. In DNA, the CDR3 is TGTGCCAGCAGCTTAATTTCGGACACTGAAGCTTTCTTT. It encodes CASSLISDTEAFF. V usage is TRBV7-3 and J usage is TRBJ1-1; D not certain. Germline V CDR1 and CDR2: SGHTA, FQGTGA. The CDR3 sequence is 13 residues long. Trimming took off 1 base at V and 3 bases at J, with 6 bases between the two ends.

In this sample, this clonotype turned up a few times. The rearrangement uses TRBV20-1 and TRBJ2-5, with TRBD2 matching 9 bases. The DNA end is more similar to TRBJ2-7, so the J call may be wrong. The CDR3 runs 15 residues. The germline gives CDR1 DFQATT, CDR2 SNEGSKA (reference sequence). The CDR3 here is CSARGSGSVAYEQYF. The CDR3 DNA follows: TGCAGTGCTAGAGGTAGCGGGAGCGTCGCCTACGAGCAGTACTTC.

The chain joins TRBV30 to TRBJ2-2; D call uncertain. Germline CDR1 GTSNPN, CDR2 SVGIG (reference sequence). The CDR3 is 11 residues long. The V end was cut by 3 bases, the J end by 7 bases, with 6 bases between. The CDR3 is CAWRLNGELFF. CDR3 nucleotides: TGTGCCTGGAGGTTGAACGGGGAGCTGTTTTTT.

Many counts were recorded for this clonotype. The V call is TRBV6-5, the J call TRBJ1-1; D is possibly TRBD1 (5 bases). Germline-derived CDR1 and CDR2 are MNHEY and SVGAGI. The CDR3 has 12 amino acids. Trimming removed 2 bases from V and 6 bases from J, with 7 bases in between. This CDR3 is CASSYPGAEAFF. The CDR3 DNA is TGTGCCAGCAGTTACCCGGGGGCTGAAGCTTTCTTT.

The chain recombines TRBV29-1 with TRBJ1-1, with D unclear. The V gene lost 4 bases and the J gene lost 8 bases, with 11 bases spanning the gap. The CDR3 has 11 amino acids. Germline V lookup: CDR1 SQVTM, CDR2 ANQGSEA. CDR3 nucleotide sequence: TGCAGCGTTGGGTCTCTCGGCGAAGCTTTCTTT. Its protein is CSVGSLGEAFF.

The chain employs TRBV30 and TRBJ1-1; perhaps TRBD1 as D (5 bases). The CDR3 runs 13 residues. Germline CDR1 reads GTSNPN; CDR2 reads SVGIG (reference sequence). The V and J ends lost 3 bases and 1 base respectively, with 9 bases between them. DNA of the CDR3: TGTGCCTGGAGCTTTCAGGGGAACACTGAAGCTTTCTTT. It codes for CAWSFQGNTEAFF.

On this clonotype: The junction departs from the called germline gene at one end, perhaps through a read error. The chain carries TRBV15 and TRBJ2-7, with TRBD1 matching over 8 bases. Germline values: CDR1 LNHNV, CDR2 YYDKDF (reference sequence). The CDR3 has 17 amino acids. The CDR3 nucleotides read TGTGCCGCCAGCAGAGCCCGGGGACAGGTGAGCTCCTACGAGCAGTACTTC. Translation gives CAASRARGQVSSYEQYF.

The chain carries TRBV7-9 and TRBJ2-5; D is unclear. V lost 5 bases to trimming and J lost 5 bases, with 21 bases between them. The CDR3 extends over 16 amino acids. Germline V gene sequence: CDR1 SEHNR, CDR2 FQNEAQ (reference sequence). The CDR3 spells CASSVELMGLRETQYF. In DNA, the CDR3 is TGTGCCAGCAGCGTAGAGCTTATGGGCTTACGGGAGACCCAGTACTTC.

This clonotype was detected only a few times. CDR3 region: CASSSGVGVNTEAFF. The DNA for the CDR3 is TGCGCCAGCAGCTCCGGGGTAGGTGTGAACACTGAAGCTTTCTTT. The rearrangement links TRBV5-1 to TRBJ1-1, with unresolved D. Trimming pared 3 bases from V and 0 bases from J, leaving 12 bases between. The V gene's germline CDR1 is SGHRS and CDR2 YFSETQ. The CDR3 is 15 amino acids.